This is a list of T cell receptor beta chains from one sample in a study of T cell responses to AZD1222 COVID-19 vaccine. Profiling relied on immunoSEQ multiplex PCR, and the TCRdb table lists in-frame clones only, not all of them. Of around 150,000 clones listed, 80% to 95% are singletons. This sample comprised peripheral blood, obtained 28 days after the second AZD1222 dose. The origin of the receptors is an adult who received the AZD1222 COVID-19 vaccine. CDR3s include the opening cysteine and the closing phenylalanine or tryptophan. D genes are given only for firm matches. Rows may omit the clone size; those that give it use once, few, many or a size class.

TRBJ1-4	15	TRBD1	TRBV6-5	.	CASRGLGQGQEKLFF	TGTGCCAGCAGGGGCCTGGGACAGGGGCAAGAAAAACTGTTTTTT
TRBJ1-6	16	.	TRBV14	.	CASSQDSGLYNSPLHF	TGTGCCAGCAGCCAAGATTCCGGCCTCTATAATTCACCCCTCCACTTT
TRBJ2-3	14	.	TRBV7-9	.	CASSLGISTDTQYF	TGTGCCAGCAGCTTAGGAATCAGCACAGATACGCAGTATTTT
TRBJ2-3	16	.	TRBV3-1/TRBV3-2	.	CASSLPRGRSTDTQYF	TGTGCCAGCAGCCTTCCCCGGGGGCGGAGCACAGATACGCAGTATTTT
TRBJ1-4	13	.	TRBV2	.	CASLRSTNEKLFF	TGTGCCAGCCTGCGCTCAACTAATGAAAAACTGTTTTTT
TRBJ2-1	11	.	TRBV2	.	CATLANNEQFF	TGTGCCACGCTGGCGAACAATGAGCAGTTCTTC
TRBJ1-1	15	TRBD1	TRBV10-3	.	CAISESDRGNTEAFF	TGTGCCATCAGTGAGTCCGACAGGGGAAACACTGAAGCTTTCTTT
TRBJ2-5	14	.	TRBV7-9	.	CASSLASQQETQYF	TGTGCCAGCAGCTTAGCAAGCCAGCAAGAGACCCAGTACTTC
TRBJ1-4	14	.	TRBV5-6	.	CASSLKTADEKLFF	TGTGCCAGCAGCTTGAAAACAGCGGATGAAAAACTGTTTTTT
TRBJ2-1	18	.	TRBV4-2	.	CASSQVPVGSPGYNEQFF	TGTGCCAGCAGCCAAGTCCCCGTCGGGTCCCCCGGGTACAATGAGCAGTTCTTC
TRBJ2-3	16	.	TRBV2	.	CASGPTRGAVTDTQYF	TGTGCCAGCGGCCCAACCCGGGGGGCTGTTACAGATACGCAGTATTTT
TRBJ1-3	16	.	TRBV28	.	CASSPQGTYSGNTIYF	TGTGCCAGCAGCCCTCAAGGGACTTACTCTGGAAACACCATATATTTT
TRBJ1-5	15	.	TRBV28	.	CASRSGEAGNQPQHF	TGTGCCAGCAGATCAGGGGAAGCGGGCAATCAGCCCCAGCATTTT
TRBJ2-1	13	.	TRBV2	.	CASSNTGSNEQFF	TGTGCCAGCAGTAATACAGGGAGCAATGAGCAGTTCTTC
TRBJ2-7	10	TRBD1	TRBV29-1	.	CSARGREQYF	TGCAGCGCCAGGGGGCGCGAGCAGTACTTC
TRBJ2-1	15	TRBD2	TRBV19	once	CASSITSGRHNEQFF	TGTGCCAGTAGTATAACTAGCGGGCGCCACAATGAGCAGTTCTTC
TRBJ2-1	16	.	TRBV4-3	.	CASSQDSDGNYNEQFF	TGCGCCAGCAGCCAAGATTCGGACGGGAACTACAATGAGCAGTTCTTC
TRBJ1-1	11	.	TRBV2	.	CASIFGIEAFF	TGTGCCAGCATTTTCGGAATCGAAGCTTTCTTT
TRBJ1-1	14	.	TRBV27	.	CASSSRPANTEAFF	TGTGCCAGCAGTTCCCGGCCCGCGAACACTGAAGCTTTCTTT
TRBJ2-5	15	TRBD1	TRBV5-6	.	CASSAGQGGLETQYF	TGTGCCAGCAGCGCAGGACAGGGGGGTCTGGAGACCCAGTACTTC
TRBJ2-3	15	.	TRBV30	.	CAWSSLGGSTDTQYF	TGTGCCTGGAGTAGTCTAGGCGGATCCACAGATACGCAGTATTTT
TRBJ1-6	14	.	TRBV30	.	CAWSKGRGVVILHF	TGTGCCTGGAGTAAAGGCAGGGGAGTCGTTATCCTCCACTTT
TRBJ2-5	14	.	TRBV24-1	.	CATSDAATQETQYF	TGTGCCACCAGTGATGCGGCAACCCAAGAGACCCAGTACTTC
TRBJ1-1	16	.	TRBV5-1	.	CASSLEQVLRGTEAFF	TGCGCCAGCAGCTTGGAACAGGTCCTTCGGGGCACTGAAGCTTTCTTT
TRBJ1-4	14	.	TRBV27	.	CASSLVRGREKLFF	TGTGCCAGCAGTTTAGTCAGGGGACGGGAAAAACTGTTTTTT
TRBJ1-1	15	.	TRBV6-5	.	CASTQRGAMNTEAFF	TGTGCCAGCACCCAGCGGGGGGCCATGAACACTGAAGCTTTCTTT
TRBJ1-1	13	.	TRBV7-3	.	CASSPGRNTEAFF	TGTGCCAGCAGCCCTGGACGGAACACTGAAGCTTTCTTT
TRBJ1-5	14	TRBD1	TRBV5-1	once	CASSPGQANQPQHF	TGCGCCAGCAGCCCCGGACAGGCTAATCAGCCCCAGCATTTT
TRBJ1-4	14	TRBD1	TRBV28	.	CASSDADRGKKLFF	TGTGCCAGCAGTGATGCGGACAGGGGCAAAAAACTGTTTTTT
TRBJ2-7	14	TRBD1	TRBV5-6	.	CASSETGTAYEQYF	TGTGCCAGCAGCGAAACCGGGACAGCATACGAGCAGTACTTC
TRBJ1-2	15	.	TRBV7-2	.	CASGTTTRGGYGYTF	TGTGCCAGCGGAACAACCACCCGGGGAGGGTATGGCTACACCTTC
TRBJ1-2	13	.	TRBV7-9	.	CASSLVQDYGYTF	TGTGCCAGCAGCTTAGTTCAGGACTATGGCTACACCTTC
TRBJ2-3	13	TRBD1	TRBV29-1	.	CSGRDRRGDTQYF	TGCAGCGGCCGGGACAGGAGAGGAGATACGCAGTATTTT
TRBJ1-1	12	.	TRBV7-9	.	CASSLVGDEAFF	TGTGCCAGCAGCTTAGTAGGGGATGAAGCTTTCTTT
TRBJ1-1	14	.	TRBV2	.	CASRSGGQNTEAFF	TGTGCCAGCAGGTCCGGAGGTCAGAACACTGAAGCTTTCTTT
TRBJ1-2	13	TRBD1	TRBV3-1/TRBV3-2	.	CASSQQQGHGYTF	TGTGCCAGCAGCCAACAACAGGGGCATGGCTACACCTTC
TRBJ2-2	14	TRBD2	TRBV28	.	CASGLAGDIGELFF	TGTGCCAGCGGACTAGCGGGAGATATCGGGGAGCTGTTTTTT
TRBJ1-5	15	.	TRBV7-6	.	CASSLYEGSNQPQHF	TGTGCCAGCAGCTTATACGAGGGTAGCAATCAGCCCCAGCATTTT
TRBJ1-5	13	.	TRBV7-2	.	CASSLARNQPQHF	TGTGCCAGCAGCTTAGCCCGCAATCAGCCCCAGCATTTT